This TCR beta chain was sequenced for a study of blood T cell repertoires in COVID-19 (dated by TCRdb to 2020 to 2022). For the wider study: Samples covering the acute and convalescent phases of COVID-19 were provided by collaborators in the United States, Italy and Spain. Where HLA class I and class II types were available, the types were taken from metadata supplied by the sample provider, not from assay-based typing. The samples were drawn from two sources: the first 160 participants of the ongoing ImmuneRACE study, and 950 to 1,500 subjects contributed by 6 global collaborators. The material from the prospective study consisted of cDNA or gDNA derived from T cells, B-cell-depleted T cells, or PBMCs. Subjects who had been exposed to COVID-19, were actively infected with it, or had recovered from it provided the deeply sampled blood TCRbeta repertoires that made up the dataset. Sample metadata almost always included a de-identified subject ID, COVID-19 status, age in years and sex. A freely available public database, intended as a resource for researchers studying the immune response to SARS-CoV-2, is where the repertoires were released.

On this clone: Its specific antigen is unknown. No quality values exist for individual bases; no much larger clone is one base distant.

The immunoSEQ Assay, a bias-controlled multiplex PCR, was used to amplify TCRbeta CDR3 regions from genomic DNA. The original pipeline was this. The number of nucleated cells in each sample was estimated from the amplification of reference gene primers within the assay. Sequence reads were collapsed and filtered to measure the absolute abundance of every unique TCRbeta CDR3 rearrangement. For each sample, productive Simpson clonality was calculated as the square root of Simpson's diversity index over productive rearrangements. Here the immuneACCESS table is served through TCRdb, limited to in-frame sequences with V and J called. Missing clones are a known gap in these copies; in checked studies unresolved V genes cover under half, and the rest lacks a known reason. V, J and clone size were drawn from that table, and D and trimming were deduced from the DNA. This sample comprises 430,000 or so clones, about 90% of them detected only once. The ten top clones hold 0.65% to 1% of the sample.

One collaborating source in Seattle enrolled patients during active infection and followed them longitudinally through the course of disease. Each collaborating institution followed its own protocols to collect whole blood in K2EDTA tubes. For TCRbeta analysis, collaborators shipped samples in one of three forms: frozen whole blood, isolated PBMCs, or DNA extracted from either of those sample types. Broader findings and caveats from the paper: How much clinical and demographic metadata was included differed by source and by participant, and the metadata was provided uncurated.

The material sequenced was peripheral blood. The receptor comes from a young man with COVID-19, enrolled during active disease.

In nucleotides, the sequence is TGTGCCAGCAGCTCCCGGACAGGGGAAGGGTACTATGGCTACACCTTC. It encodes CASSSRTGEGYYGYTF. Here the chain combines TRBV5-4 and TRBJ1-2; 9 middle bases align to TRBD1. CDR1 is given as SGHNT and CDR2 as YYREEE, both from the germline V gene (reference sequence). The CDR3 contains 16 residues, cysteine and phenylalanine counted. Only the CDR3 region is kept as DNA, spanning 48 bases read in frame from base 1. For this chain, trimming is 3 bases at the V end and 3 bases at the J end, and the number of junction bases without a gene match is 9.